This entry describes one T cell receptor (beta chain). This record belongs to a study of blood T cell repertoires in COVID-19. At the level of the study: The United States, Italy and Spain supplied acute and convalescent COVID-19 samples.

Sequenced by immunoSEQ multiplex PCR; TCRdb stores in-frame clones only, minus some. The table includes over 130,000 clones, approximately 80% detected once. The sequence was collected from a woman over 75 with active or convalescent COVID-19. Sequencing used peripheral blood.

In DNA, the CDR3 is TGTGCCTGGAGTGTGGACAGTACGTACCAAGAGACCCAGTACTTC. It translates to CAWSVDSTYQETQYF. The J gene is TRBJ2-5, the V gene TRBV30; D perhaps matches TRBD1 (6 bases). V was clipped by 0 bases and J by 0 bases, with 11 bases between them. Germline-derived CDR1 and CDR2 are GTSNPN and SVGIG (reference sequence). CDR3 length: 15 amino acids.